Sequencing of this T cell receptor (beta chain) was carried out in a study of T cell changes during pregnancy in multiple sclerosis. Clones were sequenced by immunoSEQ multiplex PCR, and TCRdb holds only the in-frame ones, with some missing. In the table there are 85,000 to 100,000 clones, roughly 90% of which are singletons. Germline CDR1 is GTSNPN and CDR2 is SVGIG (reference sequence). CDR3 size: 11 residues. V was trimmed by 4 bases and J by 2 bases, leaving 3 bases between them. The sample here was peripheral blood, taken in the first trimester of pregnancy. The source is a female donor with multiple sclerosis, enrolled in a pregnancy study. The chain couples TRBV30 to TRBJ1-3, with no clear D. The CDR3 reads CAWNTGNTIYF. In DNA form, the CDR3 reads TGTGCCTGGAACACTGGAAACACCATATATTTT.